The clone carrying this T cell receptor beta chain was seen many times. This specimen belongs to a study of blood T cells in healthy people across ages. Primers used in a second PCR of roughly 6 to 12 cycles were a sample-barcoded 5' primer and a J-beta primer mix. Each CDR3 protein gets one entry after TCRdb re-called the 5' RACE reads with MiXCR. This table holds about 1.5 million distinct CDR3 sequences, 42% found once. This CDR3 region has 16 residues. Trimming cost V 0 bases and J 4 bases, with 13 bases left between them. In germline, CDR1 is LGHNA, CDR2 YSLEER. What was sequenced was blood. The J gene is TRBJ2-1, the V gene TRBV4-3, with D possibly being TRBD1 or TRBD2 (5 bases each). The clonotype originates from a woman aged 18-35 years in good health. DNA for the CDR3: TGCGCCAGCAGCCAAGATACGGGGCAGAGATACAATGAGCAGTTCTTC. This sequence encodes CASSQDTGQRYNEQFF.